Sequencing of this T cell receptor beta chain was carried out in a study of blood T cell repertoires in COVID-19. The CDR3 covers 15 residues. Trimming removed 6 bases at V and 4 bases at J, with 19 bases between. Germline CDR1 SGHTA, CDR2 FQGNSA. Libraries were prepared by immunoSEQ multiplex PCR; TCRdb keeps only in-frame clonotypes and omits some of them. Among about 140,000 clones listed, roughly nine tenths were seen once. This clonotype was obtained from a woman in her sixties with active COVID-19. The sequenced sample was peripheral blood. The chain employs TRBV7-2 and TRBJ2-7; no definite D call. This CDR3 reads CASSREAPSLYEQYF. The CDR3, as DNA: TGTGCCAGCAGTCGAGAGGCCCCATCCTTATACGAGCAGTACTTC.